The T cell receptor beta chain described here comes from a study of blood T cell repertoires in COVID-19. V was shortened by 3 bases and J by 4 bases, with 17 bases between the two germline ends. The CDR3 is made up of 16 amino acids. Germline lookup yields CDR1 LNHDA and CDR2 SQIVND (reference sequence). The assay was immunoSEQ multiplex PCR, and TCRdb's table has in-frame clones only and misses some. The sample contains hundreds of thousands of clones, about 91% of which appear only once. This receptor was taken from a woman aged 25 to 39 with COVID-19, enrolled during active disease. Sequencing was done on a sample of peripheral blood. This sequence joins TRBV19 and TRBJ2-3; D is undetermined. The CDR3 region has the DNA TGTGCCAGTAGTATTAGGAGCGCCTCAAGCGCAGATACGCAGTATTTT. Its protein product is CASSIRSASSADTQYF.